This TCR beta chain was found in a study of cytomegalovirus exposure and HLA in healthy donors. Whole-study context: Membership in the Caucasian-associated ancestry cluster was found for 75% to 85% of a few hundred genotyped donors.

Donors sampled were nominally healthy, though unrecorded immune exposures were likely. The study, taken as a whole, reports: Researchers reported that a few CMV-associated chains were confirmed in vitro as CMV antigen-specific. Per a prior analysis, the majority of TCR beta V segments were productive roughly 87% or roughly 30% of the time.

PCR amplification relied on 60 Vbeta primers (plus 13 Jbeta primers). Sequencing was performed with immunoSEQ multiplex PCR; in TCRdb, only in-frame clones are kept and a portion is missing. The sample has some 130,000 clones, 70% to 80% seen once. This CDR3 comprises 15 residues. Germline lookup yields CDR1 ENHRY and CDR2 SYGVKD. V trimming: 2 bases; J trimming: 4 bases; junction bases outside the gene matches: 1. Note on this clone: Antigen unknown.

This chain joins TRBV10-3 and TRBJ2-2; 10 nucleotides line up with TRBD1. Sequences were obtained from PBMCs. The receptor's source is a man younger than 45 in good health and CMV-seronegative. The CDR3 is CAISEGTGVTGELFF. In DNA, the CDR3 is TGTGCCATCAGTGAGGGGACAGGGGTCACCGGGGAGCTGTTTTTT.